The present TCR beta chain was sequenced within a study of PD-1 blockade in mismatch repair-deficient tumors. Note on this clone: Antigen unknown.

TCRs were sequenced from a few patients responding to pembrolizumab. TCRdb keeps only in-frame clones here, not all; method: immunoSEQ multiplex PCR. The sample lists approximately 79,000 clones, about four fifths occurring once. This CDR3 has 15 residues. Unmatched junction bases numbered 9, after V lost 3 bases and J lost 5 bases. Germline values: CDR1 SGHRS, CDR2 YFSETQ. General study findings and limits: Tumor-resident clones, often undetectable pretreatment in blood, expanded then contracted after pembrolizumab.

The specimen was peripheral blood, collected 44 weeks after starting pembrolizumab. The chain carries TRBV5-1 and TRBJ2-5, with TRBD2 matching over 8 bases. This TCR derives from an adult with mismatch repair-deficient cancer. The DNA of the CDR3 is TGCGCCAGCAGCTCCACACGGGGGGGGTCGGAGACCCAGTACTTC. It codes for CASSSTRGGSETQYF.